The table lists the clone carrying this T cell receptor (beta chain) with a few counts. Its antigen remains unknown. This specimen comes from a study of response to subunit inactivated influenza vaccine. Via MiXCR, TCRdb re-called the RT-PCR reads, giving one row per CDR3 protein. The sample has 600,000 to 700,000 distinct CDR3 sequences, approximately 14% seen once. Study-level findings and limits: The authors suggested that few new T cells are recruited per seasonal influenza vaccination.

Sequenced material: PBMCs from blood, taken around 15 days before vaccination. The sequence was obtained from a man between 50 and 59 years old who received an inactivated influenza vaccine.

The CDR3 DNA reads TGTGCCAGCAGCACGGCCACCTACAATGAGCAGTTCTTC. Translated, it gives CASSTATYNEQFF. The chain joins TRBV7-2 to TRBJ2-1, with D unresolved. V lost 5 bases to trimming and J lost 2 bases, with 7 bases between them. Germline assignment: CDR1 SGHTA and CDR2 FQGNSA. CDR3 length equals 13 residues.